This note documents a single T cell receptor (beta chain) sequence. CDR1 is SGDLS and CDR2 is YYNGEE in the germline V gene. This CDR3 region has 13 residues. V was cut by 7 bases and J by 7 bases, with 17 bases left in between. The data are from a study of blood T cell repertoires in COVID-19. The protocol was immunoSEQ multiplex PCR, while the TCRdb copy is restricted to in-frame clones and leaves out a portion. The table lists about 400,000 clones, 70% to 90% of them singletons. The TCR sequence derives from a woman aged 25 to 45 with acute COVID-19. Sequencing used PBMCs or T cells enriched from blood (not recorded which). The chain couples TRBV9 to TRBJ1-1, with D perhaps matching TRBD1 (6 bases). In DNA form, the CDR3 reads TGTGCCAGCTCACCGGGGGGCCTTGGTGAAGCTTTCTTT. Translating gives CASSPGGLGEAFF.